Sequencing of this TCR beta chain was carried out in a study of blood T cell repertoires in COVID-19. Only one count was recorded for this clone. The same CDR3 is also encoded by other DNA sequences in this sample. Using immunoSEQ multiplex PCR, the repertoire was profiled, and TCRdb retains in-frame clones only, with some absent. The data contain some 200,000 clones, about four fifths of them singletons. V lost 9 bases and J lost 2; bases outside the gene matches: 2. The CDR3 covers 13 residues. Per the germline V gene, CDR1 is MNHEY and CDR2 is SVGAGI. The sample was PBMCs or T cells enriched from blood (not recorded which). The receptor's source is a man aged 35-49 years who had recovered from COVID-19. The V and J genes are TRBV6-5 and TRBJ2-1; 9 bases map to TRBD2. The CDR3, as DNA: TGTGCCAGTAGACTAGCGGCCTACAATGAGCAGTTCTTC. It yields the protein CASRLAAYNEQFF.